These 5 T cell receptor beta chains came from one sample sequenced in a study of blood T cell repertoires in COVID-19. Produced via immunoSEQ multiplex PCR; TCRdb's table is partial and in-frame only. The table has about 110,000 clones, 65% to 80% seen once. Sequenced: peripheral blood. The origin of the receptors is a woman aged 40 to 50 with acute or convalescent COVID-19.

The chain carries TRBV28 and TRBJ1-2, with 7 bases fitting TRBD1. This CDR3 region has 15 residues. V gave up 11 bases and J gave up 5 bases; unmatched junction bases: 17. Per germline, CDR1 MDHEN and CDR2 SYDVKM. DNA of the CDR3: TGTGCCGGGCGAGGTGACAGGGCGTCCAAATATGGCTACACCTTC. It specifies CAGRGDRASKYGYTF.

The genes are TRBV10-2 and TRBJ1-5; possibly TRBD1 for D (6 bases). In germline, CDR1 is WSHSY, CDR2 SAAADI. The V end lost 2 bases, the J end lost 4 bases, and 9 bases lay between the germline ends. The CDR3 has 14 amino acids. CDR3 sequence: CASSETGLNQPQHF. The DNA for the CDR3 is TGCGCCAGCAGTGAGACAGGGCTGAATCAGCCCCAGCATTTT.

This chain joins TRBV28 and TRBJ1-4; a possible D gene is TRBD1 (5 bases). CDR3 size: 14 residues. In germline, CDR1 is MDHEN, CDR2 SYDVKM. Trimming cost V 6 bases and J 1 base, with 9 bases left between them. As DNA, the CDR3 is TGTGCCAGCAGACGACAGCTAACTAATGAAAAACTGTTTTTT. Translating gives CASRRQLTNEKLFF. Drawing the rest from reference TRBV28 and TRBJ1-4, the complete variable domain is DVKVTQSSRYLVKRTGEKVFLECVQDMDHENMFWYRQDPGLGLRLIYFSYDVKMKEKGDIPEGYSVSREKKERFSLILESASTNQTSMYLCASRRQLTNEKLFFGSGTQLSVL.

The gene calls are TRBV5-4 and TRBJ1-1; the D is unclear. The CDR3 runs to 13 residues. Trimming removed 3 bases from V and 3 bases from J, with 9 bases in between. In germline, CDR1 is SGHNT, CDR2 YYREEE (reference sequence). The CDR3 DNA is TGTGCCAGCAGCTCGACTACCGACACTGAAGCTTTCTTT. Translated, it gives CASSSTTDTEAFF.

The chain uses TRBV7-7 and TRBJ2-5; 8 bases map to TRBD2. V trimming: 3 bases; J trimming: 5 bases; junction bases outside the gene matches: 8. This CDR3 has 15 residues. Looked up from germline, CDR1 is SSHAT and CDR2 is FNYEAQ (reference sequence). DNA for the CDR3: TGTGCCAGCAGCTTCCGCCTAGCGGGCGGGGAGACCCAGTACTTC. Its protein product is CASSFRLAGGETQYF. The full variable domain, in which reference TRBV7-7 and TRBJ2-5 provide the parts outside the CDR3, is GAGVSQSPRYKVTKRGQDVTLRCDPISSHATLYWYQQALGQGPEFLTYFNYEAQPDKSGLPSDRFSAERPEGSISTLTIQRTEQRDSAMYRCASSFRLAGGETQYFGPGTRLLVL.